A selection of T cell receptor beta chains follows, all from one sample in a study of blood T cell repertoires in COVID-19. TCRdb's table, derived via immunoSEQ multiplex PCR, lists solely in-frame clones and lacks some. The table lists about 200,000 clones, 80% to 90% of them singletons. The specimen sequenced was PBMCs or T cells enriched from blood (not recorded which). The receptors were sampled from a woman under 40 who had been exposed to COVID-19. Both conserved end residues are part of each CDR3. The order of the fields is clone size, V gene, J gene, D gene, CDR3 DNA, CDR3 protein. D genes are given only for firm matches. Clone size is shown for a subset of rows, as once, few, many or a class of expanded clone.

few	TRBV3-1/TRBV3-2	TRBJ1-3	.	TGTGCCAGCAGCCAACAGGGAAACACCATATATTTT	CASSQQGNTIYF
.	TRBV10-2	TRBJ2-3	TRBD2	TGCGCCAGCAGCAGGACTAGCGGGGGGGCTGGAGATACGCAGTATTTT	CASSRTSGGAGDTQYF
.	TRBV9	TRBJ1-2	.	TGTGCCAGCAGCGCGACACTCCACGACTATGGCTACACCTTC	CASSATLHDYGYTF
.	TRBV7-2	TRBJ2-1	.	TGTGCCAGCAGCCCGGACAGGAGGGGTGAGCAGTTCTTC	CASSPDRRGEQFF
.	TRBV7-6	TRBJ1-3	.	TGTGCCAGCAGCTCGGGGGTTCGGTCTGGAAACACCATATATTTT	CASSSGVRSGNTIYF
.	TRBV6-1	TRBJ1-4	.	TGTGCCAGCAGTGACAGGGGATTAGGAAAACTGTTTTTT	CASSDRGLGKLFF
.	TRBV7-6	TRBJ2-2	TRBD2	TGTGCCAGCAGTTATAGCGGGGGGGAAAACACCGGGGAGCTGTTTTTT	CASSYSGGENTGELFF
.	TRBV5-1	TRBJ1-2	.	TGCGCCAGCAGCTTGGATTCAGGGGCTCATGGCTACACCTTC	CASSLDSGAHGYTF
few	TRBV30	TRBJ2-7	TRBD1	TGTGCCTGGAGCACCGGGACAGGGGTGGACGAGCAGTACTTC	CAWSTGTGVDEQYF
.	TRBV5-1	TRBJ2-2	TRBD2	TGCGCCAGCAGCTCTCCCGCGGGGGGGCTAAACACCGGGGAGCTGTTTTTT	CASSSPAGGLNTGELFF
.	TRBV5-1	TRBJ2-7	.	TGCGCCAGCAGCTCCTACAGGGAGCACGAGCAGTACTTC	CASSSYREHEQYF
.	TRBV19	TRBJ1-5	.	TGTGCCAGTAGAGACTTGGCCGGGGAGCCCCAGCATTTT	CASRDLAGEPQHF
.	TRBV2	TRBJ1-5	TRBD1	TGTGCCAGCAGTGTACAGGGGGCGACGGGTCAGCCCCAGCATTTT	CASSVQGATGQPQHF
.	TRBV2	TRBJ1-6	.	TGTGCCAGCAGAGCCACGACCGGAGAGAATAATTCACCCCTCCACTTT	CASRATTGENNSPLHF
few	TRBV7-9	TRBJ1-6	.	TGTGCCAGCAGCTTTTGGCAGGATCATTCACCCCTCCACTTT	CASSFWQDHSPLHF
.	TRBV5-1	TRBJ1-1	TRBD1	TGCGCCAGCAGCTTTTACGACCCTTATTTCCGGGGACAGCGGAACACTGAAGCTTTCTTT	CASSFYDPYFRGQRNTEAFF
.	TRBV10-3	TRBJ1-3	TRBD1	TGTGCCATCAGAGGGGGACAGGGTTCTGGAAACACCATATATTTT	CAIRGGQGSGNTIYF
.	TRBV3-1/TRBV3-2	TRBJ2-2	TRBD1	TGTGCCAGCAGCCAAAGGGGACAGGGGACCGGGGAGCTGTTTTTT	CASSQRGQGTGELFF
once	TRBV5-1	TRBJ2-5	TRBD2	TGCGCCAGCAGCTTGGGGTCGGGGGGGATGGAGACCCAGTACTTC	CASSLGSGGMETQYF
.	TRBV5-1	TRBJ2-4	.	TGCGCCAGCAGCCGCGGCCAAGAAGACATTCAGTACTTC	CASSRGQEDIQYF
.	TRBV5-1	TRBJ1-6	TRBD1	TGCGCCAGCAGCTTGACCCCTACAGGGGGTGGCTCCTATAATTCACCCCTCCACTTT	CASSLTPTGGGSYNSPLHF
once	TRBV30	TRBJ1-1	.	TGTGCCTGGGCCCCACAGGGGAACACTGAAGCTTTCTTT	CAWAPQGNTEAFF
.	TRBV12-5	TRBJ2-5	TRBD1	TGTGCTAGTGGTCCCGGGACAGGGCCCGTGGAGACCCAGTACTTC	CASGPGTGPVETQYF
.	TRBV18	TRBJ2-1	.	TGTGCCAGCTCACCACCGGGACTCTACGAGCTGACCTACAATGAGCAGTTCTTC	CASSPPGLYELTYNEQFF
.	TRBV7-6	TRBJ2-7	TRBD1	TGTGCCAGCAGCTTTATAGATGGGACAGGGTACGAGCAGTACTTC	CASSFIDGTGYEQYF
.	TRBV12-5	TRBJ1-1	.	TGTGCTAGTGCAACTGGGGGGGGGACTGAAGCTTTCTTT	CASATGGGTEAFF
.	TRBV5-1	TRBJ2-1	TRBD2	TGCGCCAGCAGCTTCGGCGGGGGGGCGGATGAGCAGTTCTTC	CASSFGGGADEQFF
.	TRBV25-1	TRBJ2-7	TRBD1	TGTGCCAGCAGGGGGGACAGTACCTACGAGCAGTACTTC	CASRGDSTYEQYF
few	TRBV6-2/TRBV6-3	TRBJ1-6	TRBD1	TGTGCCAGCAGTACCCTTCGAGGACAGGCAAATTCACCCCTCCACTTT	CASSTLRGQANSPLHF
.	TRBV12-3/TRBV12-4	TRBJ2-7	TRBD1	TGTGCCAGCTCCCGGGACAGCTACGAGCAGTACTTC	CASSRDSYEQYF
.	TRBV3-1/TRBV3-2	TRBJ1-1	.	TGTGCCAGCAGCCAAGAGACAGGGAACACTGAAGCTTTCTTT	CASSQETGNTEAFF
.	TRBV10-3	TRBJ2-2	TRBD2	TGTGCCATCATTAAATTAAGCGGGGGGGATACGAACACCGGGGAGCTGTTTTTT	CAIIKLSGGDTNTGELFF
.	TRBV19	TRBJ2-5	TRBD2	TGTGCCAGTACCGCCACTCCCGGTCGGGGGGGCCTAGAGACCCAGTACTTC	CASTATPGRGGLETQYF
once	TRBV9	TRBJ1-4	.	TGTGCCAGCAGTACAGCTAATGAAAAACTGTTTTTT	CASSTANEKLFF
.	TRBV6-5	TRBJ2-7	.	TGTGCCAGCAGTCCAGCGGACAGAACCTACGAGCAGTACTTC	CASSPADRTYEQYF
.	TRBV7-2	TRBJ1-2	.	TGTGCCAGCAGTTGGGACTACTCTAACTATGGCTACACCTTC	CASSWDYSNYGYTF